Listed below are T cell receptor beta chains from one sample, sequenced in a study of T cell repertoires in cytomegalovirus infection. TCRdb independently ran MiXCR on the reads; one entry per CDR3 protein. The sample contains 200,000 to 250,000 distinct CDR3 sequences, 6.5% of which appear only once. Sequencing was carried out using PBMCs. The receptors were gathered from a human donor in good health (CMV status not recorded). Some clones in this sample may be carry-over from other donors' samples. CDR3s include the opening cysteine and the closing phenylalanine or tryptophan. The D gene is left open where the match is weak. A clone size is listed for some rows: how often the clone was seen (once, few, many), or a class if it is expanded.

>TRBJ1-5|-|many|TRBV6-1
CASWEGVGQPQHF
TGTGCCAGCTGGGAAGGGGTTGGTCAGCCCCAGCATTTT
>TRBJ1-2|TRBD1|many|TRBV20-1
CSAAQGIDGYTF
TGCAGTGCTGCACAGGGGATCGATGGCTACACCTTC
>TRBJ1-1|-|few|TRBV30
CAWSFAGNTEAFF
TGTGCCTGGAGTTTTGCAGGGAACACTGAAGCTTTCTTT
>TRBJ2-7|TRBD2|many|TRBV6-1
CASSWREGLSYEQYF
TGTGCCAGCAGTTGGAGGGAGGGACTCTCCTACGAGCAGTACTTC
>TRBJ1-2|-|many|TRBV7-9
CASSLEQGDGYTF
TGTGCCAGCAGCTTAGAGCAAGGGGATGGCTACACCTTC
>TRBJ1-1|-|many|TRBV28
CASSLQTVNTEAFF
TGTGCCAGCAGTCTCCAGACAGTGAACACTGAAGCTTTCTTT
>TRBJ1-2|-|many|TRBV19
CASSITQSGYYGYTF
TGTGCCAGTAGTATAACGCAGTCTGGGTACTATGGCTACACCTTC
>TRBJ2-1|TRBD2|many|TRBV4-3
CASSQDSGLAMRNEQFF
TGCGCCAGCAGCCAAGATAGCGGACTAGCGATGCGAAATGAGCAGTTCTTC
>TRBJ2-7|TRBD2|-|TRBV7-2
CASNLRAGGSGYEQYF
TGTGCCAGTAACTTAAGAGCGGGGGGTTCCGGCTACGAGCAGTACTTC
>TRBJ1-2|TRBD1|many|TRBV10-3
CAISLGQGDYGYTF
TGTGCCATCAGTTTGGGACAGGGGGACTATGGCTACACCTTC
>TRBJ2-7|-|-|TRBV18
CASSPRDRRGEQYF
TGTGCCAGCTCACCGCGCGACAGGAGGGGCGAGCAGTACTTC
>TRBJ2-1|TRBD2|many|TRBV19
CASSIVWTSGYNEQFF
TGTGCCAGTAGTATTGTATGGACTAGCGGTTACAATGAGCAGTTCTTC
>TRBJ2-3|-|many|TRBV12-3/TRBV12-4
CASSFGAATDTQYF
TGTGCCAGCAGTTTTGGAGCTGCCACAGATACGCAGTATTTT
>TRBJ2-7|-|many|TRBV5-4
CASSSRTESYEQYF
TGTGCCAGCAGCTCCCGGACTGAATCCTACGAGCAGTACTTC
>TRBJ1-5|-|-|TRBV7-9
CASSHGGEGNQPQHF
TGTGCCAGCAGCCATGGGGGAGAGGGGAATCAGCCCCAGCATTTT
>TRBJ1-2|-|many|TRBV11-1
CASSLRQLYGYTF
TGTGCCAGCAGCTTACGACAGCTCTATGGCTACACCTTC